These 30 T cell receptor beta chains share one sample of origin, sequenced in a study of control samples from healthy donors and cancer patients. The assay was immunoSEQ multiplex PCR, and TCRdb's table has in-frame clones only and misses some. The data show about 85,000 clones, with roughly nine tenths seen just once and 3% to 4.5% held by the top ten. The material sequenced was blood. These receptors all stem from a woman aged 18-29 years in good health.

This chain connects TRBV5-1 to TRBJ2-7; 8 positions agree with TRBD2. V lost 1 base to trimming and J lost 2 bases; unmatched junction nucleotides: 2. Germline V lookup: CDR1 SGHRS, CDR2 YFSETQ. This CDR3 has 14 amino acids. This CDR3 is CASSLPGGAYEQYF. The CDR3 coding sequence is TGCGCCAGCAGCTTGCCCGGGGGGGCCTACGAGCAGTACTTC.

This rearrangement joins TRBV3-1 (or the pseudogene TRBV3-2) to TRBJ1-5, with no clear D. Deletions cut 4 bases from V and 5 bases from J, with 15 bases between. Per germline, CDR1 LGHDT and CDR2 YNNKEL (reference sequence). The CDR3 runs 15 residues. CDR3 amino acids: CASSLAGRGHQPQHF. The CDR3 nucleotides are TGTGCCAGCAGCCTCGCTGGACGAGGGCATCAGCCCCAGCATTTT.

This clone came up once. The junction shows a germline mismatch at one end, possibly a read error. This chain uses TRBV5-4 with TRBJ2-3; D is perhaps TRBD1 (5 bases). This CDR3 is 16 amino acids long. Germline assignment: CDR1 SGHNT and CDR2 YYREEE (reference sequence). This CDR3 reads CASSLAGRVGTGTQYF. The CDR3 DNA follows: TGTGCCAGCAGCTTGGCGGGCAGGGTGGGAACAGGTACGCAGTATTTT.

The V call is TRBV5-4, the J call TRBJ1-4; D possibly corresponds to TRBD1 (5 bases). V shed 0 bases and J shed 6 bases, with 12 bases lying between them. Germline values: CDR1 SGHNT, CDR2 YYREEE (reference sequence). This CDR3 is 15 amino acids long. CDR3 nucleotides: TGTGCCAGCAGCTTGGTAGGGGCAGGGTATGAAAAACTGTTTTTT. As protein: CASSLVGAGYEKLFF. The full variable domain, its missing parts supplied by reference TRBV5-4 and TRBJ1-4, is ETGVTQSPTHLIKTRGQQVTLRCSSQSGHNTVSWYQQALGQGPQFIFQYYREEENGRGNFPPRFSGLQFPNYSSELNVNALELDDSALYLCASSLVGAGYEKLFFGSGTQLSVL.

The chain carries TRBV18 and TRBJ1-2, with unresolved D. Deletions cut 1 base from V and 6 bases from J, with 12 bases between. Germline assignment: CDR1 KGHSH and CDR2 LQKENI. The CDR3 is 14 amino acids. In DNA, the CDR3 is TGTGCCAGCTCACCACTCCTGGAGGTCCATGGCTACACCTTC. This encodes CASSPLLEVHGYTF.

In this sample, this clone turned up once. This chain links TRBV5-1 with TRBJ2-3; D perhaps matches TRBD1 (6 bases). Trimming took off 2 bases at V and 2 bases at J, with 9 bases between the two ends. Germline lookup yields CDR1 SGHRS and CDR2 YFSETQ. CDR3 length equals 14 residues. CDR3 amino acids: CASSLQGDTDTQYF. The CDR3, as DNA: TGCGCCAGCAGCTTACAGGGAGACACAGATACGCAGTATTTT.

CDR3 nucleotides: TGTGCCAGCAGCTCCCCGGACAGTTCTTCGGCTGGAAACACCATATATTTT. As protein: CASSSPDSSSAGNTIYF. The chain uses TRBV7-9 and TRBJ1-3; TRBD1 is a possible D gene (6 bases). The CDR3 covers 17 residues. The V end was cut by 4 bases, the J end by 2 bases, with 18 bases between. Germline CDR1 reads SEHNR; CDR2 reads FQNEAQ (reference sequence). Using reference TRBV7-9 and TRBJ1-3 for the parts outside the CDR3, the full variable domain is DTGVSQNPRHKITKRGQNVTFRCDPISEHNRLYWYRQTLGQGPEFLTYFQNEAQLEKSRLLSDRFSAERPKGSFSTLEIQRTEQGDSAMYLCASSSPDSSSAGNTIYFGEGSWLTVV.

The V and J genes are TRBV6-2 or TRBV6-3 and TRBJ1-4, with unresolved D. The CDR3 extends over 13 amino acids. The ends were cut back, 5 bases at V and 7 bases at J, with 11 bases in the middle. Germline CDR1 reads MNHEY; CDR2 reads SVGEGT. CDR3 region: CASSPREAEKLFF. CDR3 nucleotides: TGTGCCAGCAGTCCCCGGGAGGCTGAAAAACTGTTTTTT.

The gene calls are TRBV11-2 and TRBJ2-1; maybe TRBD1 (8 bases). This CDR3 comprises 17 residues. Trimming took 3 bases from V and 14 from J, leaving 29 bases between them. Germline V gene sequence: CDR1 SGHAT, CDR2 FQNNGV. The CDR3 DNA reads TGTGCCAGCAGCTTTTTTTCAGTCAGGGACAGGCCGCGGGGGAAGTTCTTC. This codes for CASSFFSVRDRPRGKFF.

This chain joins TRBV10-3 and TRBJ1-2; D is possibly TRBD1 (5 bases). Germline V lookup: CDR1 ENHRY, CDR2 SYGVKD. The V gene lost 3 bases and the J gene lost 0 bases, with 14 bases spanning the gap. The CDR3 is 16 residues long. CDR3 residues: CAISESGTAPNYGYTF. CDR3 nucleotides: TGTGCCATCAGTGAATCCGGGACGGCTCCTAACTATGGCTACACCTTC.

DNA for the CDR3: TGTGCCAGCAGCCAAGGGGGGGGGATGAGTGCGAACATTCAGTACTTC. As protein: CASSQGGGMSANIQYF. The chain combines TRBV3-1 (or the pseudogene TRBV3-2) with TRBJ2-4; 7 positions agree with TRBD2. The CDR3 loop spans 16 amino acids. Trimming took 1 base from V and 7 from J; bases not matched to a gene: 10. The germline V gene has CDR1 LGHDT and CDR2 YNNKEL (reference sequence).

This rearrangement joins TRBV3-1 (or the pseudogene TRBV3-2) to TRBJ2-1, with TRBD2 as a possible D gene (6 bases). Trimming took 5 bases from V and 8 from J, leaving 19 bases between them. This CDR3 contains 15 residues. Per the germline V gene, CDR1 is LGHDT and CDR2 is YNNKEL (reference sequence). The CDR3 coding sequence is TGTGCCAGCAGCTCCGGGACTGGAACTTTCCATGAGCAGTTCTTC. This encodes CASSSGTGTFHEQFF.

The rearrangement links TRBV20-1 to TRBJ1-3, with a weak D call TRBD1 (5 bases). The CDR3 consists of 13 residues. Trimming removed 3 bases from V and 1 base from J, with 7 bases in between. Germline assignment: CDR1 DFQATT and CDR2 SNEGSKA (reference sequence). The CDR3 here is CSASSGSGNTIYF. Written as DNA, the CDR3 is TGCAGTGCTAGTTCAGGGTCTGGAAACACCATATATTTT.

The chain links TRBV6-1 to TRBJ1-2; a possible D gene is TRBD1 (6 bases). The CDR3 spans 17 residues. In germline, CDR1 is MNHNS, CDR2 SASEGT. V was shortened by 2 bases and J by 4 bases, with 20 bases between the two germline ends. CDR3 bases: TGTGCCAGCAGTGAATTGGGGACGGAGGAGGGGGGCTATGGCTACACCTTC. Amino acid sequence: CASSELGTEEGGYGYTF.

V is TRBV7-8 and J is TRBJ2-1, with 9 nucleotides matching TRBD2. The CDR3 runs 16 residues. The germline CDR1 and CDR2 sequences are SGHVS and FQNEAQ. J was trimmed by 8 bases and V by 5 bases; bases with no gene match: 13. The chain's CDR3 is CASSPRAGGATDEQFF. The CDR3 DNA is TGTGCCAGCAGCCCAAGGGCGGGGGGGGCCACCGATGAGCAGTTCTTC.

This clone occurred once. V usage is TRBV11-2 and J usage is TRBJ2-7; D could derive from TRBD1 or TRBD2 (5 bases each). CDR3 length equals 14 residues. Trimming cost V 1 base and J 4 bases, with 11 bases left between them. The V gene's germline CDR1 is SGHAT and CDR2 FQNNGV. CDR3 sequence reads: CASSLGGVGYEQYF. The CDR3 DNA reads as TGTGCCAGCAGCTTAGGAGGGGTAGGATACGAGCAGTACTTC. The full variable domain, completed using reference TRBV11-2 and TRBJ2-7, is EAGVAQSPRYKIIEKRQSVAFWCNPISGHATLYWYQQILGQGPKLLIQFQNNGVVDDSQLPKDRFSAERLKGVDSTLKIQPAKLEDSAVYLCASSLGGVGYEQYFGPGTRLTVT.

This clone appeared a few times. This rearrangement joins TRBV27 to TRBJ2-5; 14 positions agree with TRBD2. Germline V CDR1 and CDR2: MNHEY, SMNVEV (reference sequence). CDR3 size: 17 residues. Trimming cost V 6 bases and J 1 base; bases outside gene matches: 7. The CDR3 DNA is TGTGCCAGCAGCCGATGGACTAGCGGGGGGACCCAAGAGACCCAGTACTTC. Translation gives CASSRWTSGGTQETQYF.

J is TRBJ2-3 and V is TRBV10-1; D call uncertain. V dropped 2 bases and J dropped 0 bases, with 12 bases sitting between them. Germline V gives CDR1 WNHNN, CDR2 SYGVQD (reference sequence). The CDR3 contains 16 residues. The DNA for the CDR3 is TGCGCCAGCAGTGAGCCCCTCACGACTAGCACAGATACGCAGTATTTT. Translated, it gives CASSEPLTTSTDTQYF.

The genes are TRBV4-1 and TRBJ2-2; D gene unclear. The germline V and J ends were trimmed by 4 bases and 3 bases, with 9 bases remaining between them. This CDR3 region has 14 residues. Germline V gives CDR1 MGHRA, CDR2 YSYEKL. In nucleotides, the CDR3 is TGCGCCAGCAGCCTACGTCCGGACACCGGGGAGCTGTTTTTT. Translating it yields CASSLRPDTGELFF.

The genes are TRBV12-3 or TRBV12-4 and TRBJ1-1, with D uncertain. The CDR3 contains 13 residues. Trimming stripped 8 bases from V and 8 bases from J, with 18 bases between. For the CDR3, the DNA is TGTGCCAGCCTAGGATTTCCTGACCTCGAAGCTTTCTTT. Residues: CASLGFPDLEAFF.

V and J are TRBV7-9 and TRBJ1-5; D unresolved. CDR1 is SEHNR, CDR2 FQNEAQ, per germline (reference sequence). Trimming removed 1 base at V and 2 bases at J, with 0 bases between. The CDR3 is 12 amino acids. Here the CDR3 DNA reads TGTGCCAGCAGCTTAGGCAATCAGCCCCAGCATTTT. This encodes CASSLGNQPQHF.

The CDR3 bases are TGTGCCAGCTCACCACCGGGCTTCAGGGGGCCTAATGAAGCTTTCTTT. This translates into CASSPPGFRGPNEAFF. The chain uses TRBV18 and TRBJ1-1; TRBD1 agrees at 8 bases. Germline V gives CDR1 KGHSH, CDR2 LQKENI. V was pared by 0 bases and J by 7 bases, with 10 bases of the junction left unmatched. This CDR3 is built from 16 residues. Based on the CDR3 plus reference TRBV18 and TRBJ1-1, the full variable domain is NAGVMQNPRHLVRRRGQEARLRCSPMKGHSHVYWYRQLPEEGLKFMVYLQKENIIDESGMPKERFSAEFPKEGPSILRIQQVVRGDSAAYFCASSPPGFRGPNEAFFGQGTRLTVV.

This clone was counted a single time. The chain is built from TRBV14 and TRBJ1-2, with 7 bases aligning to TRBD1. This CDR3 has 17 amino acids. Trimming removed 4 bases from V and 1 base from J; junction bases left unmatched: 12. CDR1 SGHDN and CDR2 FVKESK come from the germline V gene. This CDR3 is CASSPWTGATLNYGYTF. The CDR3 DNA reads as TGTGCCAGCAGCCCTTGGACAGGAGCAACTCTTAACTATGGCTACACCTTC.

The CDR3 here is CASSFDRGAGELFF. The DNA of the CDR3 is TGTGCCAGCAGCTTCGACAGGGGAGCCGGGGAGCTGTTTTTT. The rearrangement links TRBV5-4 to TRBJ2-2; TRBD1 matches at 8 bases. V lost 2 bases, J lost 6 bases, and 3 bases stayed unmatched. CDR1 and CDR2 from the germline V gene are SGHNT and YYREEE (reference sequence). This CDR3 is built from 14 residues.

The J gene is TRBJ2-1, the V gene TRBV11-3; 9 bases are shared with TRBD2. V dropped 3 bases and J dropped 8; count of bases not matched to a gene: 8. The V gene's germline CDR1 is SGHNT and CDR2 YENEEA. The CDR3 is made up of 15 amino acids. The CDR3 DNA is TGTGCCAGCAGCTTCTCGGCGGGGGGGGTTTATGAGCAGTTCTTC. It translates to CASSFSAGGVYEQFF.

J is TRBJ1-1 and V is TRBV6-6; no firm D call. Germline CDR1 MNHNY, CDR2 SVGAGI (reference sequence). Trimming cost V 6 bases and J 0 bases, with 14 bases left between them. The CDR3 runs to 15 residues. The CDR3, as DNA: TGTGCCAGCAGCACAACAAGGCCGATGAACACTGAAGCTTTCTTT. Its translation is CASSTTRPMNTEAFF.

This rearrangement joins TRBV2 to TRBJ2-1; 12 nucleotides agree with TRBD2. Germline V gene lookup returns CDR1 SNHLY and CDR2 FYNNEI. The J segment lost 6 bases and the V segment lost 7 bases, leaving 7 bases of the junction unmatched. The CDR3 is made up of 15 amino acids. The CDR3 nucleotides read TGTGCCAGCAACTCCCTAGCGGGGGGGCTCAATGAGCAGTTCTTC. This encodes CASNSLAGGLNEQFF. The variable domain in full, completed from reference TRBV2 and TRBJ2-1, reads EPEVTQTPSHQVTQMGQEVILRCVPISNHLYFYWYRQILGQKVEFLVSFYNNEISEKSEIFDDQFSVERPDGSNFTLKIRSTKLEDSAMYFCASNSLAGGLNEQFFGPGTRLTVL.

This sequence joins TRBV7-2 and TRBJ1-2, with 7 bases lining up with TRBD1. The CDR3 has 15 amino acids. Per the germline V gene, CDR1 is SGHTA and CDR2 is FQGNSA. V lost 4 bases to trimming and J lost 2 bases; unmatched junction nucleotides: 7. CDR3 nucleotide sequence: TGTGCCAGCAGCTCAACCCCGACAGGGAACTATGGCTACACCTTC. The encoded protein is CASSSTPTGNYGYTF.

The chain employs TRBV4-2 and TRBJ1-2; D gene ambiguous. The V gene's germline CDR1 is LGHNA and CDR2 YNFKEQ. V lost 4 bases to trimming and J lost 4 bases, with 19 bases between them. The CDR3 consists of 16 residues. The CDR3 DNA sequence: TGTGCCAGCAGCCCCGTCGGGTGGGCCCATATCTATGGCTACACCTTC. It translates to CASSPVGWAHIYGYTF.

This chain uses TRBV6-5 with TRBJ2-5; a weak D match, TRBD2 (6 bases). Germline-derived CDR1 and CDR2 are MNHEY and SVGAGI. V was pared by 6 bases and J by 5 bases, with 13 bases between. CDR3 length: 13 residues. CDR3 loop: CASSRGFTETQYF. In DNA form, the CDR3 reads TGTGCCAGCAGCCGGGGGTTCACGGAGACCCAGTACTTC.